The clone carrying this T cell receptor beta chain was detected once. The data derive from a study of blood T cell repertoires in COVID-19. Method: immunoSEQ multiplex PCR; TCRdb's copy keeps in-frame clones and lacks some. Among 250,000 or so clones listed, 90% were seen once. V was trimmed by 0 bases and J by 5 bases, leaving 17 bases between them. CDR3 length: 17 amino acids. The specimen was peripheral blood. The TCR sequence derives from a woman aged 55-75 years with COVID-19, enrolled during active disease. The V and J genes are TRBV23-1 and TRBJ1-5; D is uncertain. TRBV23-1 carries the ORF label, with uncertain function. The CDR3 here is CASSQSRQIVEYQPQHF. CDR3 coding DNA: TGCGCCAGCAGTCAATCGAGGCAAATCGTTGAGTATCAGCCCCAGCATTTT.